The following is a T cell receptor (beta chain) sequence with its context. Its antigen is as yet unknown. The data are from a study of beta chain features in type 1 diabetes. Study at large: What patients shared with healthy donors was a similar profile of age, gender and cell yields.

The CDR3 loop spans 16 amino acids. Germline V CDR1 and CDR2: MGHRA, YSYEKL. Trimming cost V 4 bases and J 5 bases; bases outside gene matches: 7. Since all of the isolated RNA was reverse transcribed, expressed TCRB transcripts were what got sequenced. The method was immunoSEQ multiplex PCR; TCRdb's version includes in-frame clones alone and lacks a portion of them. The sample has 200,000 to 300,000 clones; around 68% are singletons. Sorting with CD45RO/CCR7/CD25/CD127/CD95/CD27 yielded naive, central memory, regulatory and stem-like memory CD4+ cells. Study observations and caveats: Moderate yet significant TCRB CDR3 shortening was seen in Type 1 diabetes patients in all four CD4+ subsets. Fewer insertions but more deletions were seen at VDJ junctions in type 1 diabetes patients.

The genes are TRBV4-1 and TRBJ2-2; 10 bases are shared with TRBD2. The sequence was collected from a man between 25 and 39 years old in good health. The source material was naive CD4+ T cells from blood. CDR3 sequence (DNA): TGCGCCAGCAGCCTTCTAGCGGGAGTCGGGACCGGGGAGCTGTTTTTT. Its protein product is CASSLLAGVGTGELFF.